The present T cell receptor (beta chain) was sequenced within a study of chemoradiotherapy in HPV16-positive cancers. This CDR3 has 16 residues. V was shortened by 0 bases and J by 5 bases, with 16 bases between the two germline ends. Per germline, CDR1 MGHRA and CDR2 YSYEKL. TCRdb's table, derived via immunoSEQ multiplex PCR, lists solely in-frame clones and lacks some. This table has fewer than 7,500 clones, roughly 92% appearing once. The chain recombines TRBV4-1 with TRBJ1-2, with D tentatively TRBD1 (5 bases). The receptor's source is a human donor with HPV-associated anogenital cancer. Specimen: blood, collected from a patient who underwent chemoradiotherapy. The CDR3 nucleotides read TGCGCCAGCAGCCAAGATGAGACAGTACGGACATATGGCTACACCTTC. Translating it yields CASSQDETVRTYGYTF.